These 7 T cell receptor beta chains came from one sample sequenced in a study of cytomegalovirus exposure and HLA in healthy donors. Use of 60 Vbeta and 13 Jbeta primers characterized the PCR. Profiled with immunoSEQ multiplex PCR; TCRdb holds only in-frame clones, not every one. The data show roughly 98,000 clones, around 79% seen once. The sequenced material came from PBMCs. These receptors all come from a woman between 70 and 85 years old in good health and CMV-seropositive.

The V and J genes are TRBV5-7 and TRBJ1-4; no clear D. TRBV5-7 is identified as an open reading frame with a role that is uncertain. The CDR3 consists of 15 residues. V lost 4 bases to trimming and J lost 3 bases, with 13 bases between them. CDR3 sequence reads: CASSLPTVPNEKLFF. The DNA of the CDR3 is TGTGCCAGCAGCCTCCCAACGGTGCCTAATGAAAAACTGTTTTTT.

The chain recombines TRBV27 with TRBJ2-2; TRBD2 matches at 12 bases. Losses at the gene ends were 6 bases for V and 4 bases for J; bases not matched to a gene: 6. Germline values: CDR1 MNHEY, CDR2 SMNVEV (reference sequence). The CDR3 is made up of 16 amino acids. DNA for the CDR3: TGTGCCAGCAGCAGACTAGCGGGAGAGAGCACCGGGGAGCTGTTTTTT. Residues: CASSRLAGESTGELFF.

The genes are TRBV28 and TRBJ1-1; D uncertain. There are 13 residues in the CDR3. Germline V gene data show CDR1 as MDHEN and CDR2 as SYDVKM. The V end was cut by 3 bases, the J end by 0 bases, with 5 bases between. In DNA form, the CDR3 reads TGTGCCAGCAGTTTGAGAGTGAACACTGAAGCTTTCTTT. Translation gives CASSLRVNTEAFF.

This clone was seen a few times. V usage is TRBV19 and J usage is TRBJ1-5; D may be TRBD1 (5 bases). The CDR3 has 15 amino acids. Trimming took off 1 base at V and 4 bases at J, with 11 bases between the two ends. CDR1 is LNHDA, CDR2 SQIVND, per germline (reference sequence). CDR3 loop: CASSIAQGLNQPQHF. CDR3 nucleotide sequence: TGTGCCAGTAGTATAGCCCAGGGCCTAAATCAGCCCCAGCATTTT.

This clone turned up a few times. The V gene is TRBV19, the J gene TRBJ2-7; 8 bases map to TRBD2. Trimming removed 5 bases from V and 0 bases from J; junction bases left unmatched: 9. Germline V gene lookup returns CDR1 LNHDA and CDR2 SQIVND (reference sequence). The CDR3 sequence is 16 residues long. Here the CDR3 DNA reads TGTGCCAGTAGTCCCAGGGTAGCGGGGACCTCCTACGAGCAGTACTTC. Translated, it gives CASSPRVAGTSYEQYF.

The rearrangement uses TRBV7-9 and TRBJ2-7; 8 bases match TRBD2. Losses at the gene ends were 2 bases for V and 6 bases for J; bases not matched to a gene: 6. This CDR3 region has 14 residues. The germline gives CDR1 SEHNR, CDR2 FQNEAQ (reference sequence). This CDR3 is CASSLLAGGSEQYF. CDR3 DNA sequence: TGTGCCAGCAGCTTACTCGCGGGAGGTAGCGAGCAGTACTTC.

This clone was seen a few times. The J gene is TRBJ1-3, the V gene TRBV7-8; a weak D match, TRBD1 (5 bases). This CDR3 spans 14 amino acids. V lost 2 bases to trimming and J lost 2 bases, with 7 bases between them. Germline-derived CDR1 and CDR2 are SGHVS and FQNEAQ. The CDR3 region is CASSLRGAGNTIYF. Here the CDR3 DNA reads TGTGCCAGCAGCTTAAGGGGCGCTGGAAACACCATATATTTT.